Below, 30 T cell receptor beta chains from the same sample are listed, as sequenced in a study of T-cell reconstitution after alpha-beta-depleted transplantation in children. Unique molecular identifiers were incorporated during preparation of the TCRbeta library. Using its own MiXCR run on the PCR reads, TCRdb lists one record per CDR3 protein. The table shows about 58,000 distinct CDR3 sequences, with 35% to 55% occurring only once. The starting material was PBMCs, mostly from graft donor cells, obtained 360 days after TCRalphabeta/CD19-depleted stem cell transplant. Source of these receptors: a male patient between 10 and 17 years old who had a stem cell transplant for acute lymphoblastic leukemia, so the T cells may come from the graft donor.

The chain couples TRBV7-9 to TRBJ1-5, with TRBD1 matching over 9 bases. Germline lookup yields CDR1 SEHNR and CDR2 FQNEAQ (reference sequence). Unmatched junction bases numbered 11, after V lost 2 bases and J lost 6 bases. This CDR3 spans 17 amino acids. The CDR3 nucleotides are TGTGCCAGCAGCTTAATGGGGACAGGGAAAACTAGTCAGCCCCAGCATTTT. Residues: CASSLMGTGKTSQPQHF.

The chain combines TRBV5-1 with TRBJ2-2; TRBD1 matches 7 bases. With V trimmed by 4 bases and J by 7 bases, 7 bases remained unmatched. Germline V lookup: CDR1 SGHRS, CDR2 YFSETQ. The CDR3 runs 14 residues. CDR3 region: CASSRQGSDGELFF. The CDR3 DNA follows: TGCGCCAGCAGCCGACAGGGAAGCGACGGGGAGCTGTTTTTT. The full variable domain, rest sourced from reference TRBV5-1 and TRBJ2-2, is KAGVTQTPRYLIKTRGQQVTLSCSPISGHRSVSWYQQTPGQGLQFLFEYFSETQRNKGNFPGRFSGRQFSNSRSEMNVSTLELGDSALYLCASSRQGSDGELFFGEGSRLTVL.

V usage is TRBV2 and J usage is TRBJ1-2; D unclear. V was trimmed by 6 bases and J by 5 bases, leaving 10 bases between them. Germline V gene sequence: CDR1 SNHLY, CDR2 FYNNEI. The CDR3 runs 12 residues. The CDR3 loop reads CASSPGLYGYTF. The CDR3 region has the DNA TGTGCCAGCAGCCCCGGTTTGTATGGCTACACCTTC.

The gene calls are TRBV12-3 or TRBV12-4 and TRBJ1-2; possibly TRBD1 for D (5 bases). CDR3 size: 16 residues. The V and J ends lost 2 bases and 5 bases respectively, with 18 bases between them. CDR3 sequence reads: CASSLTPGGGGYGYTF. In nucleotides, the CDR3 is TGTGCCAGCAGTTTAACCCCGGGCGGGGGAGGATATGGCTACACCTTC.

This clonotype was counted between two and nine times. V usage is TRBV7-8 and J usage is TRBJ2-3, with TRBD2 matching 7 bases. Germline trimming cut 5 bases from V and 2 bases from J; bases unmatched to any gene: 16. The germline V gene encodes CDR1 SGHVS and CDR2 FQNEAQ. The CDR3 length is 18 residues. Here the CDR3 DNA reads TGTGCCAGCAGCCCTCCGAACGATTTCCGGGACTACACAGATACGCAGTATTTT. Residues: CASSPPNDFRDYTDTQYF. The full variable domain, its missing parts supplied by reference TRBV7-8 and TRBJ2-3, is GAGVSQSPRYKVAKRGQDVALRCDPISGHVSLFWYQQALGQGPEFLTYFQNEAQLDKSGLPSDRFFAERPEGSVSTLKIQRTQQEDSAVYLCASSPPNDFRDYTDTQYFGPGTRLTVL.

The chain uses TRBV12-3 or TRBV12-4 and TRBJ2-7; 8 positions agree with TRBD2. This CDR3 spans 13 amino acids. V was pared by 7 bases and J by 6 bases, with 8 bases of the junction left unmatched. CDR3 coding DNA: TGTGCCAGCACCTTCGGACTAGCCTCCGAGCAGTACTTC. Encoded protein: CASTFGLASEQYF.

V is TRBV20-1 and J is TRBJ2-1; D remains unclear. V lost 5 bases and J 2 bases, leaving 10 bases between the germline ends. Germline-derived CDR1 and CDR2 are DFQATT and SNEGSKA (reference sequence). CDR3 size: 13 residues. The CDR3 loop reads CSAPQVPYNEQFF. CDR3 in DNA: TGCAGTGCTCCCCAAGTCCCCTACAATGAGCAGTTCTTC.

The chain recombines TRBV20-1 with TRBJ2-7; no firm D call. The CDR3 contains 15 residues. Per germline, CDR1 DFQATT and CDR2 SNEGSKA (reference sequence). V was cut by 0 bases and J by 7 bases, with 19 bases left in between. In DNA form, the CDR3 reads TGCAGTGCTAGAGATCCGTCAGGTAGAGCAATAGAGCAGTACTTC. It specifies CSARDPSGRAIEQYF.

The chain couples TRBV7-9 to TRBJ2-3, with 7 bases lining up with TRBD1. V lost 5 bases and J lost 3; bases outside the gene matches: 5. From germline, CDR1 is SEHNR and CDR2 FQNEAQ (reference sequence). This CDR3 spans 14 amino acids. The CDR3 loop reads CASSKPTGTDTQYF. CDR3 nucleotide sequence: TGTGCCAGCAGCAAACCGACAGGGACAGATACGCAGTATTTT.

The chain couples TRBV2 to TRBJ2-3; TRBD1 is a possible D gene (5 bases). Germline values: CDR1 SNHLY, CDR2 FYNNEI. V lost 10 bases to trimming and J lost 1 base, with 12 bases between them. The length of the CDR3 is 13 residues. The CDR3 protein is CANLGQGTDTQYF. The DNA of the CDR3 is TGTGCCAATCTGGGGCAGGGCACAGATACGCAGTATTTT.

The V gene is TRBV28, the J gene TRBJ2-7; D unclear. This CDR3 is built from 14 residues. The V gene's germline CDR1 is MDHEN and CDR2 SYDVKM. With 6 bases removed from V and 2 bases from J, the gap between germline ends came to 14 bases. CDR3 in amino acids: CASRGPTATYEQYF. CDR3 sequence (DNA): TGTGCCAGCAGAGGACCGACGGCAACCTACGAGCAGTACTTC.

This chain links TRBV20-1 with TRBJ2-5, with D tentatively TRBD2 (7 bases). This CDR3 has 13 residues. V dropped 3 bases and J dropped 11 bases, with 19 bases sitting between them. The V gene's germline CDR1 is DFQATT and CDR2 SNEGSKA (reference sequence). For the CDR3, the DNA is TGCAGTGCTAGGCATGCTGGGGGGGCGGAGCAGTACTTC. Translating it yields CSARHAGGAEQYF.

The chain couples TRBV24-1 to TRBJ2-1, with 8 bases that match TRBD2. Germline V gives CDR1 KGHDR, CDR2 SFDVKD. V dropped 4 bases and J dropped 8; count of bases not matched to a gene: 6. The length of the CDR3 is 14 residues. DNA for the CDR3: TGTGCCACCAGTGACGGACTAGCAGGAGATGAGCAGTTCTTC. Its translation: CATSDGLAGDEQFF.

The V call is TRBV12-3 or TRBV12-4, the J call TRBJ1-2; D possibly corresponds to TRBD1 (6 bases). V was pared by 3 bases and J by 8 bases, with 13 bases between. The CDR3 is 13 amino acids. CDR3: CASSLSGGEGYTF. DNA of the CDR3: TGTGCCAGCAGTTTGTCGGGGGGCGAGGGCTACACCTTC.

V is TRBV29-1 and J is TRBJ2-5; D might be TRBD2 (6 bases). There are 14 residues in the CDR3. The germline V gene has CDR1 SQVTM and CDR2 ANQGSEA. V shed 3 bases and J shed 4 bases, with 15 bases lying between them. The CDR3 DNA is TGCAGCGTTGACGACCCGGAGGGACTAGAGACCCAGTACTTC. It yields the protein CSVDDPEGLETQYF.

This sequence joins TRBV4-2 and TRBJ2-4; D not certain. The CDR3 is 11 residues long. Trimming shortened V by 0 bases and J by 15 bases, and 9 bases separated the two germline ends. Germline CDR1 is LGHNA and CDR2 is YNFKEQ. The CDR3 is CASSQETRRYF. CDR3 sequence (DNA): TGTGCCAGCAGCCAAGAGACCCGTAGGTACTTC.

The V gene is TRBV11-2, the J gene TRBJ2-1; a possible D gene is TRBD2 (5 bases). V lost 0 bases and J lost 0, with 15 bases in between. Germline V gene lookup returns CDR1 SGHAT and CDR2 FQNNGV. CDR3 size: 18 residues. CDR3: CASSLEGGRLSSYNEQFF. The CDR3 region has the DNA TGTGCCAGCAGCTTAGAAGGAGGCAGGTTGAGCTCCTACAATGAGCAGTTCTTC.

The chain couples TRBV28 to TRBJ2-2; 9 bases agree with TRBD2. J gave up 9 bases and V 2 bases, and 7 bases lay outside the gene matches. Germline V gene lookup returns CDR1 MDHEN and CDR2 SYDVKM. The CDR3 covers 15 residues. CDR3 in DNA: TGTGCCAGCAGTTTACGCGGGAGGGGATCCCGGGAGCTGTTTTTT. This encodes CASSLRGRGSRELFF.

In nucleotides, the CDR3 is TGTGCCAGCAGTTTTCTCGGCGGGCGGGACAATGAGCAGTTCTTC. It specifies CASSFLGGRDNEQFF. The chain employs TRBV27 and TRBJ2-1; TRBD2 might be the D (5 bases). The ends were cut back, 3 bases at V and 5 bases at J, with 14 bases in the middle. The CDR3 is 15 residues long. Germline V gives CDR1 MNHEY, CDR2 SMNVEV (reference sequence).

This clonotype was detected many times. The CDR3 region has the DNA TGTGCCAGCAGCTTCACAGTTACAGATACGCAGTATTTT. This translates into CASSFTVTDTQYF. The V and J genes are TRBV7-2 and TRBJ2-3; unclear D gene. Trimming removed 3 bases at V and 3 bases at J, with 7 bases between. The CDR3 totals 13 residues. The V gene's germline CDR1 is SGHTA and CDR2 FQGNSA.

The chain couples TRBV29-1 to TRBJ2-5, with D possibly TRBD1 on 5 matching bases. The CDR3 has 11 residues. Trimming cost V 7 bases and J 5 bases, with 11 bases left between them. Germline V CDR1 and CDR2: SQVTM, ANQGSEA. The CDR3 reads CSGQGWETQYF. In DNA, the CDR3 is TGCAGCGGTCAGGGATGGGAGACCCAGTACTTC.

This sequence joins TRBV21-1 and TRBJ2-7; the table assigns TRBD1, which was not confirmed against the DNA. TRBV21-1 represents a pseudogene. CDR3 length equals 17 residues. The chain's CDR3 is CASGGFTGTVGNYEQYF. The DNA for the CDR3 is TGTGCCAGCGGAGGATTTACCGGGACAGTGGGCAACTACGAGCAGTACTTC.

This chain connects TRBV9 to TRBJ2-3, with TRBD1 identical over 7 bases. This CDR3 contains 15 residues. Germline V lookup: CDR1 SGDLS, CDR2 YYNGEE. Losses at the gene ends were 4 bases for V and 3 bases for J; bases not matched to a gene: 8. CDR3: CASSFRDRGTDTQYF. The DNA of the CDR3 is TGTGCCAGCAGCTTCCGGGACAGAGGTACAGATACGCAGTATTTT.

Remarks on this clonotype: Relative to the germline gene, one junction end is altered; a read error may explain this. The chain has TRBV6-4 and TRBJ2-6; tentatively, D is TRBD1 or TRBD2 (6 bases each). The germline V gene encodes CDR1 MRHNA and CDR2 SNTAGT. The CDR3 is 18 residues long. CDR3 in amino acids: CASTGGVEGLSRANVLTF. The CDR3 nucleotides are TGTGCCAGCACCGGGGGCGTCGAGGGGCTCTCTAGGGCCAACGTCCTGACTTTC.

The CDR3 reads CASSLQEPGANVLTF. The CDR3 bases are TGCGCCAGCAGCTTACAGGAACCTGGGGCCAACGTCCTGACTTTC. The V call is TRBV5-1, the J call TRBJ2-6, with D perhaps TRBD1 (5 bases). The V gene's germline CDR1 is SGHRS and CDR2 YFSETQ. The CDR3 extends over 15 amino acids. Trimming took off 2 bases at V and 2 bases at J, with 8 bases between the two ends.

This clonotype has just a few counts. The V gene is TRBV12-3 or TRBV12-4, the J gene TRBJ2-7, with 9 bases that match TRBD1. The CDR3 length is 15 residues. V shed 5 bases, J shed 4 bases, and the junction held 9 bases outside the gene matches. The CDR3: CASSKPRDRVYEQYF. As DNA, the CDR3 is TGTGCCAGCAGTAAGCCCCGGGACAGGGTGTACGAGCAGTACTTC.

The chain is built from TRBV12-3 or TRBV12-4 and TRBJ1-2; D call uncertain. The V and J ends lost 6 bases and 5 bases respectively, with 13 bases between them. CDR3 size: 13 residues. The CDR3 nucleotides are TGTGCCAGCAGCCCACGGATAAATTATGGCTACACCTTC. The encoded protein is CASSPRINYGYTF.

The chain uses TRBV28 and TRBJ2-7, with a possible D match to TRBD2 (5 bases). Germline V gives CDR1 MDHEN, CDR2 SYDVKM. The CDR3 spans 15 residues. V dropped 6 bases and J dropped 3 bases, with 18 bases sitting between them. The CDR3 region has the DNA TGTGCCAGCAGCCGTGCGCAGCGGTTGGTCTACGAGCAGTACTTC. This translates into CASSRAQRLVYEQYF.

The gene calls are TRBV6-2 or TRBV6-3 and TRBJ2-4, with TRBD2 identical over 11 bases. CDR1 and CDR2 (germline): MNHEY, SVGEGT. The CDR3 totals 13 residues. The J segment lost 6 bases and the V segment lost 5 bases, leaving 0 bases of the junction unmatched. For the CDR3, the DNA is TGTGCCAGCAGTCTAGCGGGAGGAAACATTCAGTACTTC. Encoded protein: CASSLAGGNIQYF.

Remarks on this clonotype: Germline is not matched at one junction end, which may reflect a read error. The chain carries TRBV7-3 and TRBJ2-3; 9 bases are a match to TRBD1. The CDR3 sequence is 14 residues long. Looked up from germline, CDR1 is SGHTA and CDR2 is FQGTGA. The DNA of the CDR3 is TGTGCCAGCAGCTTTACCTATACCGGGACAGGGCAGGATTTT. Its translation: CASSFTYTGTGQDF.